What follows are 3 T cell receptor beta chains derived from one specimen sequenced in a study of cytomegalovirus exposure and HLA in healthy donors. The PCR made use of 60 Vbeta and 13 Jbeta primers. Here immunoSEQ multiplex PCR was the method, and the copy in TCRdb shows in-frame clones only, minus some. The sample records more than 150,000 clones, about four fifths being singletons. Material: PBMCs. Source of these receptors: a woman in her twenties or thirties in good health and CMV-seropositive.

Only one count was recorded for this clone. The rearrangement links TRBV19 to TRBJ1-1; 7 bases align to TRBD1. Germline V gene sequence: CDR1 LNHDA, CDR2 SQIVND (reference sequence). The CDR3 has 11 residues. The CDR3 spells CAADRTFEAFF. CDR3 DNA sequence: TGTGCGGCGGACAGGACGTTTGAAGCTTTCTTT.

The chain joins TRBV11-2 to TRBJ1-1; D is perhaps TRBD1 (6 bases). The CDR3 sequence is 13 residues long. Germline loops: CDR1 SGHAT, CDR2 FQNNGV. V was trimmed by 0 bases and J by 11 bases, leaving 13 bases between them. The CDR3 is CASSLDRGAVAFF. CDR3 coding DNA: TGTGCCAGCAGCTTAGATCGGGGGGCTGTTGCTTTCTTT.

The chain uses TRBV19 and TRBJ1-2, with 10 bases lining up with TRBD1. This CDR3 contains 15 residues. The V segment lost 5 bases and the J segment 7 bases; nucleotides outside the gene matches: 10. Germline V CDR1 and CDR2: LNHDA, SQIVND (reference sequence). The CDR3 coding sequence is TGTGCCAGTAGTGTGGGGACAGGGGAGTCGCGTGGCTACACCTTC. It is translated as CASSVGTGESRGYTF.